Listed below are T cell receptor beta chains from one sample, sequenced in a study of preoperative IRX-2 immunotherapy in early breast cancer. Repertoires were generated with immunoSEQ multiplex PCR, while TCRdb's copy carries only in-frame clones and drops some. The sample has some 30,000 clones; roughly 87% are singletons. Sequenced material: lymph node tissue, taken from a patient treated with IRX-2 immunotherapy. These TCRs come from a human donor with breast cancer. Both conserved end residues are part of each CDR3. Each record gives: V gene, CDR3 protein.

v_gene: TRBV29-1; CDR3aa: CSVELLGDTEAFF
v_gene: TRBV6-8; CDR3aa: CACRKPPDTQYF
v_gene: TRBV10-2; CDR3aa: CASSETVGAAQPQHF
v_gene: TRBV15; CDR3aa: CATSRMGGTFAYEQYF
v_gene: TRBV14; CDR3aa: CASSQLGTLVPKNIQYF
v_gene: TRBV28; CDR3aa: CASSPVGPGYNEQFF
v_gene: TRBV19; CDR3aa: CASSTNTGELFF
v_gene: TRBV19; CDR3aa: CASSIESLGEQYF
v_gene: TRBV30; CDR3aa: CAWSVGGAHEQFF
v_gene: TRBV30; CDR3aa: CAWGRGLGTDTQYF
v_gene: TRBV19; CDR3aa: CATSSMFYVGNEQFF
v_gene: TRBV11-3; CDR3aa: CASSHEKGSANEQFF
v_gene: TRBV19; CDR3aa: CASRAGSGQGEWGAKNIQYF
v_gene: TRBV13; CDR3aa: CASKDSLAKNIQYF
v_gene: TRBV6-7; CDR3aa: CASSDWTAYEQYF
v_gene: TRBV5-1; CDR3aa: CASTPTGVAEKLFF
v_gene: TRBV11-3; CDR3aa: CASSLVVDRARQPQHF
v_gene: TRBV28; CDR3aa: CASSPSGRDSNQPQHF
v_gene: TRBV4-1; CDR3aa: CASSQDVGRGVYGYTF
v_gene: TRBV6-8; CDR3aa: CASKSGTSGLYGYTF
v_gene: TRBV6-8; CDR3aa: CASSYFQGSGNTIYF
v_gene: TRBV28; CDR3aa: CASARDSNEKLFF
v_gene: TRBV6-8; CDR3aa: CASSWVLGTMNTEAFF
v_gene: TRBV23-1; CDR3aa: CASSQVPTGELFF
v_gene: TRBV30; CDR3aa: CAWSSWTGQGYNEQFF
v_gene: TRBV6-8; CDR3aa: CASHSPGSNQPQHF
v_gene: TRBV19; CDR3aa: CASRTGGEQYF
v_gene: TRBV19; CDR3aa: CASSYDQGAQYF
v_gene: TRBV19; CDR3aa: CASTPRDLGNTIYF